Below, 10 T cell receptor beta chains from the same sample are listed, as sequenced in a study of blood T cell repertoires in COVID-19 (dated by TCRdb to 2020 to 2022). The library was generated by the immunoSEQ multiplex PCR assay. TCRdb re-hosts the immuneACCESS table, in-frame sequences only. Its copies lack some clones; in the studies checked, an unresolved V gene accounts for under half of them, and the cause for the rest is not known. The sample includes under 85,000 clones, with more than 70% observed a single time. The top ten constitute roughly 4.6% of the sample. The sequenced material came from peripheral blood. The receptors were sampled from a man older than 75 with acute or convalescent COVID-19.

The gene calls are TRBV10-1 and TRBJ2-2; 9 positions match TRBD1. The ends lost 3 bases at V and 1 base at J; junction bases unmatched: 6. Per the germline V gene, CDR1 is WNHNN and CDR2 is SYGVQD (reference sequence). This CDR3 is built from 17 residues. CDR3 sequence (DNA): TGCGCCAGCAGTGACCGCCTGGGACAGGGGAACACCGGGGAGCTGTTTTTT. Amino acid sequence: CASSDRLGQGNTGELFF.

The V gene is TRBV19, the J gene TRBJ1-6, with TRBD1 matching over 7 bases. Germline V gene data show CDR1 as LNHDA and CDR2 as SQIVND (reference sequence). The CDR3 is 16 residues long. V dropped 5 bases and J dropped 11; count of bases not matched to a gene: 15. The CDR3 sequence: CASSLGQAGGIPPLHF. As DNA, the CDR3 is TGTGCCAGTAGTCTCGGACAGGCGGGGGGTATTCCACCCCTCCACTTT.

This chain joins TRBV7-2 and TRBJ2-3; TRBD2 matches at 9 bases. The junction had 16 bases not matched to a gene; V was cut back by 5 bases and J by 1 base. Germline V gene data show CDR1 as SGHTA and CDR2 as FQGNSA. The CDR3 extends over 19 amino acids. The CDR3 sequence: CASSVRTSVVLVGTDTQYF. Written as DNA, the CDR3 is TGTGCCAGCAGCGTCCGGACTAGCGTTGTTCTCGTGGGCACAGATACGCAGTATTTT.

The rearrangement links TRBV28 to TRBJ2-3, with D hard to call. The germline V gene encodes CDR1 MDHEN and CDR2 SYDVKM. The CDR3 has 12 amino acids. V lost 2 bases, J lost 7 bases, and 7 bases lay in between. The chain's CDR3 is CASSLMEYTQYF. Written as DNA, the CDR3 is TGTGCCAGCAGTTTAATGGAGTATACGCAGTATTTT. The full variable domain, completed using reference TRBV28 and TRBJ2-3, is DVKVTQSSRYLVKRTGEKVFLECVQDMDHENMFWYRQDPGLGLRLIYFSYDVKMKEKGDIPEGYSVSREKKERFSLILESASTNQTSMYLCASSLMEYTQYFGPGTRLTVL.

The V and J genes are TRBV5-8 and TRBJ1-4, with 7 positions matching TRBD1. V lost 2 bases and J lost 6; bases outside the gene matches: 7. Germline CDR1 SGHTS, CDR2 YDEGEE. The length of the CDR3 is 15 residues. CDR3 sequence: CASSFNRGGDEKLFF. The CDR3 DNA sequence: TGTGCCAGCAGCTTCAACAGGGGTGGTGATGAAAAACTGTTTTTT.

The V call is TRBV27, the J call TRBJ2-7, with 7 bases identical to TRBD2. This CDR3 has 13 amino acids. In germline, CDR1 is MNHEY, CDR2 SMNVEV (reference sequence). The V and J ends lost 8 bases and 5 bases, in that order; junction bases with no gene match: 9. The DNA of the CDR3 is TGTGCCAGCGGGGGGGTGGCGCGGGACGAGCAGTACTTC. It yields the protein CASGGVARDEQYF.

The gene calls are TRBV18 and TRBJ1-6; D is unclear. Deletions cut 4 bases from V and 8 bases from J, with 12 bases between. This CDR3 region has 14 residues. Germline values: CDR1 KGHSH, CDR2 LQKENI. In DNA form, the CDR3 reads TGTGCCAGCTCACTAAGAGAATACGATTCACCCCTCCACTTT. This gives the protein CASSLREYDSPLHF.

The J gene is TRBJ1-2, the V gene TRBV11-2; TRBD1 aligns across 7 bases. Germline V lookup: CDR1 SGHAT, CDR2 FQNNGV. With V trimmed by 5 bases and J by 6 bases, 9 bases remained unmatched. This CDR3 contains 14 residues. The CDR3 DNA follows: TGTGCCAGCAGCACACAGGGGTTCGTGGATGGCTACACCTTC. Translation gives CASSTQGFVDGYTF.

V gene TRBV28 combines with J gene TRBJ2-1; D may be TRBD2 (5 bases). The CDR3 loop spans 13 amino acids. V lost 4 bases and J lost 15, with 19 bases in between. Germline V gene lookup returns CDR1 MDHEN and CDR2 SYDVKM. In DNA, the CDR3 is TGTGCCAGCAGTTCCCGGGATGCGGCTATGAGGTTCTTC. This sequence encodes CASSSRDAAMRFF.

The chain recombines TRBV6-5 with TRBJ1-1, with D tentatively TRBD1 (6 bases). The CDR3 is 16 residues long. Germline V CDR1 and CDR2: MNHEY, SVGAGI. V shed 0 bases and J shed 2 bases, with 13 bases lying between them. The DNA of the CDR3 is TGTGCCAGCAGTTACTCGTACAGGGCAGGTAACACTGAAGCTTTCTTT. It is translated as CASSYSYRAGNTEAFF.